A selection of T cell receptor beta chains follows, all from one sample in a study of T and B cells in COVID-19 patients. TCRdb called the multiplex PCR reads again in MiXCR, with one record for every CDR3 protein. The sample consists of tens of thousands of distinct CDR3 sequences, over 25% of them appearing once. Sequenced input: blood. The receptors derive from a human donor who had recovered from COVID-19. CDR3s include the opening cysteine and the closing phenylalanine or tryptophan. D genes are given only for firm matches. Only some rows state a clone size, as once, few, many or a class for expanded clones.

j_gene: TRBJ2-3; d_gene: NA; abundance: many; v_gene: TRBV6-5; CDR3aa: CASSEAGGTDTQYF; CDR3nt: TGTGCCAGCAGTGAGGCAGGGGGCACAGATACGCAGTATTTT
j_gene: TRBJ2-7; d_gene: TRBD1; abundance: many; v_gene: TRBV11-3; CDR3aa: CASSLGQGASYEQYF; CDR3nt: TGTGCCAGCAGCTTAGGACAGGGGGCTTCCTACGAGCAGTACTTC
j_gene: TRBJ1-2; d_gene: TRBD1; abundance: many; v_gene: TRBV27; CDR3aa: CASSSDRELDGYTF; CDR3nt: TGTGCCAGCAGTTCCGACAGGGAGCTCGATGGCTACACCTTC
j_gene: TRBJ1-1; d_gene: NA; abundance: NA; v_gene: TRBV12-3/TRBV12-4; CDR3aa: CASSPRMGVENTEAFF; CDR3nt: TGTGCCAGCAGCCCGCGGATGGGGGTAGAGAACACTGAAGCTTTCTTT
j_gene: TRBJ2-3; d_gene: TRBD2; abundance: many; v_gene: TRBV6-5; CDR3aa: CASSRLAVVDTQYF; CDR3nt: TGTGCCAGCAGTCGACTAGCGGTAGTAGATACGCAGTATTTT
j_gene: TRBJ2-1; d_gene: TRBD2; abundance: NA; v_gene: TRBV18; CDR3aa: CASSPQRGGGASSYNEQFF; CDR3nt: TGTGCCAGCTCACCTCAACGGGGGGGCGGTGCGAGCTCCTACAATGAGCAGTTCTTC
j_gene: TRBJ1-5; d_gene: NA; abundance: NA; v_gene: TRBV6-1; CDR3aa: CASSEALGSNQPQHF; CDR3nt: TGTGCCAGCAGTGAAGCGCTGGGTTCGAATCAGCCCCAGCATTTT
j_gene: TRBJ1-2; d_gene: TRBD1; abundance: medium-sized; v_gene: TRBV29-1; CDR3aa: CSVEDGQGDGYTF; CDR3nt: TGCAGCGTGGAAGACGGACAGGGCGATGGCTACACCTTC
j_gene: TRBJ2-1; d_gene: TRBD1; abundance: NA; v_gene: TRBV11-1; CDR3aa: CASSYRADRVSYNEQFF; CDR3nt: TGTGCCAGCAGCTATAGGGCAGACAGGGTCTCCTACAATGAGCAGTTCTTC
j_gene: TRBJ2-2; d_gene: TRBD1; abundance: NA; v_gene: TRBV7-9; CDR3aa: CARSLVGTGGFTGELFF; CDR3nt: TGTGCCAGAAGCTTAGTTGGGACAGGGGGCTTCACCGGGGAGCTGTTTTTT
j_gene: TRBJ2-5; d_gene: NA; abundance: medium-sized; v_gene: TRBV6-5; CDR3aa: CASSRLRQETQYF; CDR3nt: TGTGCCAGCAGCCGTCTGAGGCAGGAGACCCAGTACTTC
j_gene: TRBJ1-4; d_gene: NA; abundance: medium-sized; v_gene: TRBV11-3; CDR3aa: CASSSDAANEKLFF; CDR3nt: TGTGCCAGCAGCTCGGATGCGGCTAATGAAAAACTGTTTTTT
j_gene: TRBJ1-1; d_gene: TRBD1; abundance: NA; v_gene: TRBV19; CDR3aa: CASSTQRQGPFF; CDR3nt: TGTGCCAGTAGTACCCAGCGACAGGGACCATTCTTT
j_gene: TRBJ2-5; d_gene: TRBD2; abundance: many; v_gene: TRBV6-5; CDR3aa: CASSYTFGGETQYF; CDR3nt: TGTGCCAGCAGTTACACCTTCGGGGGGGAGACCCAGTACTTC
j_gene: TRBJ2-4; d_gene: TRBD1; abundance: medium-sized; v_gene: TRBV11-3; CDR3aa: CASSSTGEFIQYF; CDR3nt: TGTGCCAGCAGCTCAACAGGGGAGTTCATTCAGTACTTC
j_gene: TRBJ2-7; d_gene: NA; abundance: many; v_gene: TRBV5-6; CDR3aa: CASSPAGQPYEQYF; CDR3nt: TGTGCCAGCAGCCCCGCAGGACAGCCCTACGAGCAGTACTTC
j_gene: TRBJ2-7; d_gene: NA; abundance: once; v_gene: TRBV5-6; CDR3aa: CASSSGQFYEQYF; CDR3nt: TGCGCCAGCAGCTCGGGACAATTCTACGAGCAGTACTTC
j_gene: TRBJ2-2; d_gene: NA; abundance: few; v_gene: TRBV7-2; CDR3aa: CASSSPGELFF; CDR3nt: TGTGCCAGCAGCTCCCCCGGGGAGCTGTTTTTT
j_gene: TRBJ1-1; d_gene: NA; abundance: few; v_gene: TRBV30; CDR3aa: CAWINDGRMNTEAFF; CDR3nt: TGTGCCTGGATAAATGACGGACGGATGAACACTGAAGCTTTCTTT